This entry lists 24 T cell receptor beta chains sequenced from one sample in a study of T cell responses to AZD1222 COVID-19 vaccine. TCRdb's table, derived via immunoSEQ multiplex PCR, lists solely in-frame clones and lacks some. Of approximately 100,000 clones in the sample, roughly nine tenths were seen once. This material consisted of peripheral blood, taken on day 0 of AZD1222 vaccination. Receptors originate from an adult in good health.

In this sample, this clone turned up once. This chain links TRBV6-5 with TRBJ2-7; maybe TRBD2 (5 bases). The germline V gene encodes CDR1 MNHEY and CDR2 SVGAGI. V lost 5 bases, J lost 3 bases, and 17 bases lay in between. The CDR3 covers 15 residues. CDR3 protein: CASSRVRAGFYEQYF. Written as DNA, the CDR3 is TGTGCCAGCAGTAGAGTCCGGGCGGGTTTCTACGAGCAGTACTTC.

The CDR3 bases are TGTGCCAGCAGTGTACAGGGGGTCGACACAGATACGCAGTATTTT. Translation: CASSVQGVDTDTQYF. V and J are TRBV6-4 and TRBJ2-3; 8 nucleotides align to TRBD1. The germline CDR1 and CDR2 sequences are MRHNA and SNTAGT. The CDR3 spans 15 residues. With 4 bases clipped from V and 2 bases from J, the junction kept 5 bases outside the gene matches.

The chain carries TRBV7-6 and TRBJ1-4, with D possibly being TRBD1 (5 bases). CDR1 is SGHVS, CDR2 FNYEAQ, per germline. V lost 0 bases to trimming and J lost 5 bases, with 10 bases between them. The CDR3 is 15 residues long. The CDR3 DNA is TGTGCCAGCAGCTTAGCGCAGGGAGAGAATGAAAAACTGTTTTTT. Translated: CASSLAQGENEKLFF.

The rearrangement links TRBV6-2 or TRBV6-3 to TRBJ1-2, with 7 bases identical to TRBD1. Losses at the gene ends were 6 bases for V and 4 bases for J; bases not matched to a gene: 5. The CDR3 runs to 13 residues. Germline values: CDR1 MNHEY, CDR2 SVGEGT. CDR3 bases: TGTGCCAGCAGCAGACAGGGAACCTATGGCTACACCTTC. Its protein product is CASSRQGTYGYTF.

The CDR3 protein is CASSQAGNQPQHF. The DNA for the CDR3 is TGTGCCAGCAGCCAGGCAGGCAATCAGCCCCAGCATTTT. The genes are TRBV5-5 and TRBJ1-5; D is undetermined. V lost 4 bases and J lost 2, with 7 bases in between. Germline V gives CDR1 SGHKS, CDR2 YYEKEE (reference sequence). CDR3 length equals 13 residues.

V usage is TRBV13 and J usage is TRBJ2-7, with 10 bases that match TRBD2. The length of the CDR3 is 17 residues. V shed 5 bases, J shed 0 bases, and the junction held 10 bases outside the gene matches. Per germline, CDR1 PRHDT and CDR2 FYEKMQ (reference sequence). The CDR3 nucleotides read TGTGCCAGCAGCCCCCAGGTAGCGGGGGGTCCCTCCTACGAGCAGTACTTC. It yields the protein CASSPQVAGGPSYEQYF.

The chain employs TRBV6-6 and TRBJ2-1; 7 positions match TRBD2. Trimming took 0 bases from V and 6 from J; bases not matched to a gene: 5. Germline V CDR1 and CDR2: MNHNY, SVGAGI (reference sequence). The CDR3 consists of 15 residues. For the CDR3, the DNA is TGTGCCAGCAGTTACTCGGCTAGCGGACCCAATGAGCAGTTCTTC. It yields the protein CASSYSASGPNEQFF.

This chain uses TRBV6-1 with TRBJ1-5, with TRBD1 as a possible D gene (5 bases). Trimming stripped 0 bases from V and 0 bases from J, with 15 bases between. Germline V gene lookup returns CDR1 MNHNS and CDR2 SASEGT. This CDR3 spans 18 amino acids. The CDR3 DNA sequence: TGTGCCAGCAGTGAAGCGCCGGGGACGGCTTATAGCAATCAGCCCCAGCATTTT. Its protein is CASSEAPGTAYSNQPQHF.

The chain couples TRBV19 to TRBJ1-4; TRBD1 is a possible D gene (6 bases). Trimming cost V 11 bases and J 3 bases, with 13 bases left between them. This CDR3 comprises 13 residues. Per germline, CDR1 LNHDA and CDR2 SQIVND (reference sequence). In nucleotides, the CDR3 is TGTGCCGGACTGGAGGGGGCTAATGAAAAACTGTTTTTT. This sequence encodes CAGLEGANEKLFF.

The chain has TRBV6-5 and TRBJ2-7; 8 bases are shared with TRBD1. CDR1 is MNHEY, CDR2 SVGAGI, per germline. V lost 0 bases and J lost 5; bases outside the gene matches: 3. The CDR3 runs to 14 residues. In DNA form, the CDR3 reads TGTGCCAGCAGTTACTCCGGACAGGGCAACGAGCAGTACTTC. This encodes CASSYSGQGNEQYF.

This chain links TRBV6-2 or TRBV6-3 with TRBJ2-3; 8 positions match TRBD2. V lost 2 bases and J lost 1; bases outside the gene matches: 11. The CDR3 loop spans 18 amino acids. Germline-derived CDR1 and CDR2 are MNHEY and SVGEGT. The CDR3 DNA sequence: TGTGCCAGCAGTTACGTGCGGGGGGCCCCCGCGGGCACAGATACGCAGTATTTT. This encodes CASSYVRGAPAGTDTQYF.

This chain connects TRBV29-1 to TRBJ2-2; D is ambiguous. V lost 4 bases to trimming and J lost 6 bases, with 6 bases between them. The CDR3 loop spans 11 amino acids. Germline assignment: CDR1 SQVTM and CDR2 ANQGSEA. The CDR3 sequence is CSVGGSGELFF. In nucleotides, the CDR3 is TGCAGCGTTGGAGGTTCCGGGGAGCTGTTTTTT.

This chain connects TRBV5-6 to TRBJ1-6, with TRBD1 as a possible D gene (5 bases). The CDR3 totals 16 residues. The germline CDR1 and CDR2 sequences are SGHDT and YYEEEE. Trimming removed 3 bases at V and 5 bases at J, with 15 bases between. CDR3 in amino acids: CASSWDARGNNSPLHF. The CDR3, as DNA: TGTGCCAGCAGCTGGGACGCACGCGGTAATAATTCACCCCTCCACTTT.

The chain employs TRBV28 and TRBJ1-3; D remains unclear. Germline-derived CDR1 and CDR2 are MDHEN and SYDVKM. V lost 6 bases and J 0 bases, leaving 9 bases between the germline ends. The CDR3 has 14 residues. The CDR3 here is CASSFDTSGNTIYF. Here the CDR3 DNA reads TGTGCCAGCAGCTTTGACACCTCTGGAAACACCATATATTTT.

The rearrangement joins TRBV11-3 to TRBJ2-7, with D possibly being TRBD1 (6 bases). CDR3 length: 12 amino acids. Trimming left V 2 bases short and J 5 bases short, with 7 bases between. Germline V CDR1 and CDR2: SGHNT, YENEEA. CDR3 amino acids: CASSLSGDEQYF. The DNA of the CDR3 is TGTGCCAGCAGCTTATCAGGGGACGAGCAGTACTTC.

As for this clone: A read error may account for a junction end that differs from germline. The chain carries TRBV27 and TRBJ1-2; possibly TRBD1 for D (5 bases). CDR3 size: 13 residues. Germline CDR1 MNHEY, CDR2 SMNVEV (reference sequence). This chain's CDR3 is CTSSQAGAFGYTF. The CDR3 nucleotides are TGTACCAGCTCCCAAGCCGGGGCTTTTGGCTACACCTTC.

V usage is TRBV19 and J usage is TRBJ2-1; tentatively, D is TRBD2 (5 bases). V shed 5 bases and J shed 5 bases, with 13 bases lying between them. The germline V gene encodes CDR1 LNHDA and CDR2 SQIVND (reference sequence). The CDR3 has 14 amino acids. The CDR3 is CASSPRLNNNEQFF. The CDR3 nucleotides are TGTGCCAGTAGTCCAAGACTAAATAACAATGAGCAGTTCTTC.

V is TRBV19 and J is TRBJ2-1; TRBD1 agrees at 9 bases. After removal of 4 bases from V and 15 bases from J, the junction contained 16 bases not matched to a gene. CDR1 is LNHDA, CDR2 SQIVND, per germline (reference sequence). There are 15 residues in the CDR3. CDR3 nucleotides: TGTGCCAGTAGTACGCCCTCGACAGGGGGAACAAGTGTGTTCTTC. It translates to CASSTPSTGGTSVFF.

As for this clone: The junction departs from germline at one end; a sequencing error may be responsible. The genes are TRBV29-1 and TRBJ1-2; no clear D. The germline V gene encodes CDR1 SQVTM and CDR2 ANQGSEA. This CDR3 region has 9 residues. CDR3 nucleotide sequence: TGCAGCGTTGAGGATACCGGTATATTC. Translated: CSVEDTGIF.

The table lists this clone with a count of one. The chain is built from TRBV14 and TRBJ1-4; no firm D call. Trimming cost V 0 bases and J 7 bases, with 9 bases left between them. CDR3 length equals 14 residues. From germline, CDR1 is SGHDN and CDR2 FVKESK. The chain's CDR3 is CASSQDLLGEKLFF. DNA of the CDR3: TGTGCCAGCAGCCAAGATCTTCTGGGTGAAAAACTGTTTTTT.

The chain joins TRBV19 to TRBJ2-1, with D uncertain. V lost 2 bases, J lost 7 bases, and 6 bases lay in between. CDR1 and CDR2 from the germline V gene are LNHDA and SQIVND (reference sequence). The CDR3 extends over 12 amino acids. The CDR3 loop is CASSINGNEQFF. As DNA, the CDR3 is TGTGCCAGTAGTATAAATGGGAATGAGCAGTTCTTC.

In DNA form, the CDR3 reads TGCGCCAGCAGCCAAACGGGAGGGGGATATGGCTACACCTTC. Translated, it gives CASSQTGGGYGYTF. This chain joins TRBV4-1 and TRBJ1-2; a possible D gene is TRBD1 (6 bases). The CDR3 is 14 residues long. Germline CDR1 and CDR2: MGHRA and YSYEKL. V lost 2 bases and J 5 bases, leaving 12 bases between the germline ends.

The chain carries TRBV4-1 and TRBJ1-1; perhaps TRBD1 as D (6 bases). The CDR3 length is 15 residues. V gave up 6 bases and J gave up 1 base, with 15 bases separating them. Looked up from germline, CDR1 is MGHRA and CDR2 is YSYEKL. CDR3 in DNA: TGCGCCAGCAGACCTCGAGAAGGGGGGAACACTGAAGCTTTCTTT. Amino acid sequence: CASRPREGGNTEAFF.

The V gene is TRBV9, the J gene TRBJ1-2; a possible D gene is TRBD1 (6 bases). The V gene's germline CDR1 is SGDLS and CDR2 YYNGEE. Trimming removed 2 bases from V and 5 bases from J, with 10 bases in between. The CDR3 sequence is 13 residues long. CDR3 sequence: CASSVSQGYGYTF. CDR3 in DNA: TGTGCCAGCAGCGTTAGTCAGGGGTATGGCTACACCTTC.